The clone carrying this TCR beta chain was counted a single time. Repertoires were generated with immunoSEQ multiplex PCR, while TCRdb's copy carries only in-frame clones and drops some. The sample gives about 350,000 clones, roughly 89% of which show up once; under 6% is in the top ten. The data stem from a study of Ad26.COV2.S vaccination and SARS-CoV-2 variants. Treatment in this sample: about 20 received Ad26.COV2.S at low or high dose, single or two shots; roughly five received placebo; per-sample allocation not given. Day 63 following the first vaccine or placebo injection was when the samples were taken. The CDR3 is 18 amino acids. V was clipped by 2 bases and J by 2 bases; unmatched bases: 11. Germline values: CDR1 LNHNV, CDR2 YYDKDF (reference sequence).

This TCR was sampled from a person between 18 and 59 years old who received the Ad26.COV2.S COVID-19 vaccine or a placebo. The material sequenced was peripheral blood, taken in a trial of Ad26.COV2.S vaccine versus placebo. The chain is built from TRBV15 and TRBJ1-5; TRBD1 aligns across 8 bases. This CDR3 reads CATSRLLDRGGGNQPQHF. The DNA of the CDR3 is TGTGCCACCAGCAGACTCTTAGACAGGGGAGGAGGCAATCAGCCCCAGCATTTT. Supplemented by reference TRBV15 and TRBJ1-5, the full variable domain reads DAMVIQNPRYQVTQFGKPVTLSCSQTLNHNVMYWYQQKSSQAPKLLFHYYDKDFNNEADTPDNFQSRRPNTSFCFLDIRSPGLGDTAMYLCATSRLLDRGGGNQPQHFGDGTRLSIL.